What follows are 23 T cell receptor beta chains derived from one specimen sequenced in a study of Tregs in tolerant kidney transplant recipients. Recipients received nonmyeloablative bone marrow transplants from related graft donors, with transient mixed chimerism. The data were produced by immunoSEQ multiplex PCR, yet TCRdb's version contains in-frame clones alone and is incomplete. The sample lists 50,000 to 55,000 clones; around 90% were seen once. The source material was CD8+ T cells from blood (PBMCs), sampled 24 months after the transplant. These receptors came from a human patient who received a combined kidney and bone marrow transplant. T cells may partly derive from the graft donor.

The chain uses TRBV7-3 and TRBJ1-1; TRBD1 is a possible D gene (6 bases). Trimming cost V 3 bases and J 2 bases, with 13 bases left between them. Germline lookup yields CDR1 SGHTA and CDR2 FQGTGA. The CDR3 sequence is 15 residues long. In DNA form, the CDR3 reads TGTGCCAGCAGCTTTATATGGACAGTAAACACTGAAGCTTTCTTT. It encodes CASSFIWTVNTEAFF.

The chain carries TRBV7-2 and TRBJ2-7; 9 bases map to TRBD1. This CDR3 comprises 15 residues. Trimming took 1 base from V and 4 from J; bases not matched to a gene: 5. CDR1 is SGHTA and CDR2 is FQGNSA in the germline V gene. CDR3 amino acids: CASSLGTGATYEQYF. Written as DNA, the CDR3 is TGTGCCAGCAGCTTAGGGACAGGGGCAACATACGAGCAGTACTTC.

CDR3 coding DNA: TGTGCCAGCAGGACGGAGCGCACAGATACGCAGTATTTT. The encoded protein is CASRTERTDTQYF. The chain carries TRBV9 and TRBJ2-3; D uncertain. The V end was cut by 5 bases, the J end by 1 base, with 8 bases between. This CDR3 comprises 13 residues. Germline CDR1 SGDLS, CDR2 YYNGEE. The full variable domain, in which reference TRBV9 and TRBJ2-3 provide the parts outside the CDR3, is DSGVTQTPKHLITATGQRVTLRCSPRSGDLSVYWYQQSLDQGLQFLIQYYNGEERAKGNILERFSAQQFPDLHSELNLSSLELGDSALYFCASRTERTDTQYFGPGTRLTVL.

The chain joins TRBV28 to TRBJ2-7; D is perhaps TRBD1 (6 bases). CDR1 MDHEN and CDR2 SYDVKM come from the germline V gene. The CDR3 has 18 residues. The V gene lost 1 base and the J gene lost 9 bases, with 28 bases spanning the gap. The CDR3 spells CASSLSGDGHFSYGGQYF. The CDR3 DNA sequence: TGTGCCAGCAGTTTATCAGGGGACGGGCATTTTTCCTACGGAGGGCAGTACTTC.

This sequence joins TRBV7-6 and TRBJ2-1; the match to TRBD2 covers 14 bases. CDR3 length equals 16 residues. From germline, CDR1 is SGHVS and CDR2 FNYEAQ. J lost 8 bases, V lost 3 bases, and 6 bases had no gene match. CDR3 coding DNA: TGTGCCAGCAGCTTTGGGACTAGCGGGAGTAGGTATGAGCAGTTCTTC. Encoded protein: CASSFGTSGSRYEQFF.

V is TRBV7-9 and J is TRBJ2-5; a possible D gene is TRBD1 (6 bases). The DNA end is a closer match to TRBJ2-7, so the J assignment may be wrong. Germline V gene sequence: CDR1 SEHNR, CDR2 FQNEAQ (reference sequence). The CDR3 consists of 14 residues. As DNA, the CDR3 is TGTGCCAGCAGCTTAGCGGGACAACCTTACGAGCAGTACTTC. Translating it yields CASSLAGQPYEQYF.

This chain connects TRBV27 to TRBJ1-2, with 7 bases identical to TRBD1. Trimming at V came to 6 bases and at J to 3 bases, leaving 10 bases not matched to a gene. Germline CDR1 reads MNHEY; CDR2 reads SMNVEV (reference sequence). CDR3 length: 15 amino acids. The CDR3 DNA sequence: TGTGCCAGCAGCCCAGAAGACAGGGCCCACTATGGCTACACCTTC. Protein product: CASSPEDRAHYGYTF.

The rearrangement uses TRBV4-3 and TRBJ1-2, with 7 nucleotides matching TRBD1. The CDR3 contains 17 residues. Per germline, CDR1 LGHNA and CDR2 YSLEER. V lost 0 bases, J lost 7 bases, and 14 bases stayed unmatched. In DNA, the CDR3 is TGCGCCAGCAGCCAAGAACTGAGACAGGGATTTCTTGGTGGCTACACCTTC. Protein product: CASSQELRQGFLGGYTF.

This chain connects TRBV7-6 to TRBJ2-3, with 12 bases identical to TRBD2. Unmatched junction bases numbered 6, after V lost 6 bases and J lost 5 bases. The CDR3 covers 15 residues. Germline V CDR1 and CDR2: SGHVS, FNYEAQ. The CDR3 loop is CASRASGGAGDTQYF. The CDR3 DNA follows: TGTGCCAGCAGGGCTAGCGGGGGGGCCGGAGATACGCAGTATTTT.

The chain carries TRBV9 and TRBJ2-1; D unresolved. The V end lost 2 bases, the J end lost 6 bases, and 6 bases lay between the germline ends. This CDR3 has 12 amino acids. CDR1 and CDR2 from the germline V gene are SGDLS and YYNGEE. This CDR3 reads CASSVSRNEQFF. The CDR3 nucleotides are TGTGCCAGCAGCGTCTCCCGCAATGAGCAGTTCTTC.

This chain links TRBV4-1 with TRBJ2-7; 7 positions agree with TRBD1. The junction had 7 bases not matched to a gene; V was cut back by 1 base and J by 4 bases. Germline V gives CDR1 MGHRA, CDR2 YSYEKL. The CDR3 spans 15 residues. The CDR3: CASSQAWDRRYEQYF. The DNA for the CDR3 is TGCGCCAGCAGCCAAGCATGGGACAGAAGATACGAGCAGTACTTC.

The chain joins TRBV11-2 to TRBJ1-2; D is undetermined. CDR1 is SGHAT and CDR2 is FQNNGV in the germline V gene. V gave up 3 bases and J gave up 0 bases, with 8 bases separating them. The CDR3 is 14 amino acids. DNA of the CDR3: TGTGCCAGCAGCTTTTCTTTGTCTAACTATGGCTACACCTTC. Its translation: CASSFSLSNYGYTF.

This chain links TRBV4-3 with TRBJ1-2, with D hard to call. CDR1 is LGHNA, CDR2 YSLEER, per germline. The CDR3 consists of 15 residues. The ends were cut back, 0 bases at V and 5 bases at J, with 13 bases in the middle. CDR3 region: CASSQDRGSGYGYTF. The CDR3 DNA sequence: TGCGCCAGCAGCCAAGACCGGGGTTCCGGGTATGGCTACACCTTC.

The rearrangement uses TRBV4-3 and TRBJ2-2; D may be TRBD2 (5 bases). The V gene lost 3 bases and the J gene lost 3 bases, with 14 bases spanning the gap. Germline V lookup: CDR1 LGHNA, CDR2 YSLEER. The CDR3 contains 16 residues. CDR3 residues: CASSHTSRTYTGELFF. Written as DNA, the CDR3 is TGCGCCAGCAGCCATACATCGCGGACTTACACCGGGGAGCTGTTTTTT.

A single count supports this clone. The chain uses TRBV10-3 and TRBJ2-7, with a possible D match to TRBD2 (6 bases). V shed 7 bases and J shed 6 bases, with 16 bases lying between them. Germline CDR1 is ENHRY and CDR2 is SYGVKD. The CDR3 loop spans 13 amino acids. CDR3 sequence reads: CAITQRVGGEQYF. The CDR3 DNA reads TGTGCCATCACCCAAAGGGTGGGGGGCGAGCAGTACTTC.

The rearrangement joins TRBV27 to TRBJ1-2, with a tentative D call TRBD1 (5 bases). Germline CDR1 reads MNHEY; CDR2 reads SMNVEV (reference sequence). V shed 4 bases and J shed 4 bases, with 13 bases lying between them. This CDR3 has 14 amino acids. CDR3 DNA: TGTGCCAGCAGTTCCGCAGTGGGGCCCTATGGCTACACCTTC. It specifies CASSSAVGPYGYTF.

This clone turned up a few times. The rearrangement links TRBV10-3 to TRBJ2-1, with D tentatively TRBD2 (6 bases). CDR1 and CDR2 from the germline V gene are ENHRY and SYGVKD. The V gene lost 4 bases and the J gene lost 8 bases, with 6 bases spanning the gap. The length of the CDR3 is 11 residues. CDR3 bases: TGTGCCATCAGTGCTAGCGATGAGCAGTTCTTC. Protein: CAISASDEQFF.

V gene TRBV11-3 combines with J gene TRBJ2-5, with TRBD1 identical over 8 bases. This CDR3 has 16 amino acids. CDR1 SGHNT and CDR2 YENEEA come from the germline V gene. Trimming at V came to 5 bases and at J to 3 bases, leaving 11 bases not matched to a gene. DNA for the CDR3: TGTGCCAGCAGCCAGCGGAAAGGACAGGGAGAAGAGACCCAGTACTTC. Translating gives CASSQRKGQGEETQYF. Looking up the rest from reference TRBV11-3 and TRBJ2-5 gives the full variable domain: EAGVVQSPRYKIIEKKQPVAFWCNPISGHNTLYWYLQNLGQGPELLIRYENEEAVDDSQLPKDRFSAERLKGVDSTLKIQPAELGDSAVYLCASSQRKGQGEETQYFGPGTRLLVL.

CDR3 amino acids: CADRKQGAYSVNTEAFF. Here the CDR3 DNA reads TGTGCCGACCGCAAACAGGGGGCCTATTCGGTGAACACTGAAGCTTTCTTT. The chain links TRBV7-9 to TRBJ1-1; TRBD1 matches 9 bases. Trimming took 11 bases from V and 0 from J; bases not matched to a gene: 16. Germline loops: CDR1 SEHNR, CDR2 FQNEAQ (reference sequence). The CDR3 is 17 residues long.

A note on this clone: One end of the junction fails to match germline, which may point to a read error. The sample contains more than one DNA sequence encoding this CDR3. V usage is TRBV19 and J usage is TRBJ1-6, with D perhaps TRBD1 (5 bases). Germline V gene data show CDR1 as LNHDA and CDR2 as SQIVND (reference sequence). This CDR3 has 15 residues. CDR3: CASSIVGGMNSPLHF. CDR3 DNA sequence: TGTGCCAGTAGTATCGTGGGGGGTATGAATTCCCCCCTCCACTTT.

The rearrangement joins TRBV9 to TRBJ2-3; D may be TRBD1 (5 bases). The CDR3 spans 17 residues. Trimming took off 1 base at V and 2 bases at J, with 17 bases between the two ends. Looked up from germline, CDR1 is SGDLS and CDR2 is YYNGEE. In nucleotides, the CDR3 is TGTGCCAGCAGCGTATCCAGGGCCACGGCCTACACAGATACGCAGTATTTT. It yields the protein CASSVSRATAYTDTQYF.

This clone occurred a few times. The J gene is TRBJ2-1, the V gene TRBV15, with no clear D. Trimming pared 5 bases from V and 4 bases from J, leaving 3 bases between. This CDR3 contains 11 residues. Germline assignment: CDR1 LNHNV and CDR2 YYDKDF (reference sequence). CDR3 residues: CATSRYNEQFF. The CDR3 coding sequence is TGTGCCACCAGCCGGTACAATGAGCAGTTCTTC.

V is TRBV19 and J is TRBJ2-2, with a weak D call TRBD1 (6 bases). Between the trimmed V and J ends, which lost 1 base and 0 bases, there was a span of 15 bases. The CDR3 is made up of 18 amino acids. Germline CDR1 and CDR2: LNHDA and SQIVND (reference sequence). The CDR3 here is CASSIAQYREANTGELFF. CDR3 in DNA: TGTGCCAGTAGTATAGCCCAATACAGGGAAGCGAACACCGGGGAGCTGTTTTTT. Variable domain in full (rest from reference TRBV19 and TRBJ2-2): DGGITQSPKYLFRKEGQNVTLSCEQNLNHDAMYWYRQDPGQGLRLIYYSQIVNDFQKGDIAEGYSVSREKKESFPLTVTSAQKNPTAFYLCASSIAQYREANTGELFFGEGSRLTVL.